A single sample gave rise to the 27 T cell receptor beta chains below, sequenced in a study of shared clonotypes between healthy human individuals. CD45RO-negative cells were positively selected for CCR7, leaving out terminally differentiated effector memory CD45RA+ cells. Measured with immunoSEQ multiplex PCR; TCRdb has only the in-frame clones, and not every one. The table has 550,000 to 750,000 clones, about 95% seen once. Sequencing was performed on naive CD8+ T cells sorted from blood. The source of these receptors is a woman aged 30 to 39 in good health.

The chain employs TRBV27 and TRBJ2-6; D is unresolved. Looked up from germline, CDR1 is MNHEY and CDR2 is SMNVEV (reference sequence). The germline V and J ends were trimmed by 3 bases and 2 bases, with 5 bases remaining between them. The CDR3 spans 14 residues. The CDR3 here is CASSFGAGANVLTF. The DNA for the CDR3 is TGTGCCAGCAGTTTCGGCGCTGGGGCCAACGTCCTGACTTTC.

V usage is TRBV19 and J usage is TRBJ1-5; possible D gene TRBD1, 6 bases. The V and J ends lost 6 bases and 0 bases respectively, with 12 bases between them. Germline CDR1 is LNHDA and CDR2 is SQIVND (reference sequence). This CDR3 contains 15 residues. The CDR3 DNA reads TGTGCCAGTAGGCCGGGACACCATAGCAATCAGCCCCAGCATTTT. This gives the protein CASRPGHHSNQPQHF.

The chain uses TRBV7-8 and TRBJ1-1; D gene ambiguous. Germline V gene sequence: CDR1 SGHVS, CDR2 FQNEAQ. The CDR3 contains 15 residues. V lost 4 bases and J lost 2, with 14 bases in between. The CDR3 DNA reads as TGTGCCAGCAGCTGGCGGATTGTGGGCAACACTGAAGCTTTCTTT. It specifies CASSWRIVGNTEAFF.

The J gene is TRBJ2-7, the V gene TRBV27; 7 bases are shared with TRBD2. J lost 7 bases, V lost 8 bases, and 5 bases had no gene match. The CDR3 is made up of 11 amino acids. Germline CDR1 MNHEY, CDR2 SMNVEV (reference sequence). The chain's CDR3 is CASGAGLEQYF. The CDR3 nucleotides read TGTGCCAGCGGAGCGGGACTAGAGCAGTACTTC.

The chain combines TRBV4-1 with TRBJ2-7; TRBD1 might be the D (5 bases). V was clipped by 3 bases and J by 1 base, with 10 bases between them. Germline lookup yields CDR1 MGHRA and CDR2 YSYEKL. CDR3 size: 14 residues. The CDR3 DNA reads TGCGCCAGCAGCCAGAAGACAGCTTCCTACGAGCAGTACTTC. Its protein product is CASSQKTASYEQYF.

This clone was observed a single time. This rearrangement joins TRBV27 to TRBJ2-1; TRBD2 aligns across 9 bases. The CDR3 runs 23 residues. Germline assignment: CDR1 MNHEY and CDR2 SMNVEV (reference sequence). V lost 4 bases and J lost 6; bases outside the gene matches: 31. The DNA of the CDR3 is TGTGCCAGCAGTTGGGGTGCGGGAGGGCCTGCAGCACTTCTCAGTGGATCTTTCAATGAGCAGTTCTTC. Amino acid sequence: CASSWGAGGPAALLSGSFNEQFF.

The chain carries TRBV7-9 and TRBJ2-2, with D perhaps matching TRBD2 (6 bases). This CDR3 is 14 amino acids long. The germline V and J ends were trimmed by 5 bases and 6 bases, with 13 bases remaining between them. Germline V gives CDR1 SEHNR, CDR2 FQNEAQ (reference sequence). The CDR3: CASSGRDSPGELFF. In DNA form, the CDR3 reads TGTGCCAGCAGCGGGCGGGATTCCCCCGGGGAGCTGTTTTTT.

The chain is built from TRBV28 and TRBJ2-7; 8 nucleotides line up with TRBD1. Germline V gives CDR1 MDHEN, CDR2 SYDVKM. The V gene end was trimmed by 3 bases and the J gene end by 2 bases; junction bases not matched to a gene: 3. The CDR3 runs to 14 residues. Here the CDR3 reads CASSFRDRPYEQYF. The CDR3 region has the DNA TGTGCCAGCAGTTTCCGGGACAGGCCCTACGAGCAGTACTTC. The full variable domain, completed using reference TRBV28 and TRBJ2-7, is DVKVTQSSRYLVKRTGEKVFLECVQDMDHENMFWYRQDPGLGLRLIYFSYDVKMKEKGDIPEGYSVSREKKERFSLILESASTNQTSMYLCASSFRDRPYEQYFGPGTRLTVT.

This chain joins TRBV4-1 and TRBJ1-1; TRBD1 might be the D (6 bases). CDR1 and CDR2 from the germline V gene are MGHRA and YSYEKL. V lost 6 bases, J lost 0 bases, and 14 bases lay in between. The CDR3 contains 15 residues. The CDR3 DNA follows: TGCGCCAGCAGTTACCGGGACATGATGAACACTGAAGCTTTCTTT. Its translation is CASSYRDMMNTEAFF.

In this sample, this clone turned up once. V gene TRBV29-1 combines with J gene TRBJ2-7; 7 bases line up with TRBD1. V trimming: 6 bases; J trimming: 6 bases; junction bases outside the gene matches: 2. CDR1 is SQVTM, CDR2 ANQGSEA, per germline. The CDR3 is made up of 10 amino acids. For the CDR3, the DNA is TGCAGCGTGTGGGACAGCGAGCAGTACTTC. Translation gives CSVWDSEQYF.

This clone was detected only once. The rearrangement uses TRBV19 and TRBJ1-2; D unclear. V gave up 1 base and J gave up 8 bases, with 8 bases separating them. Germline CDR1 LNHDA, CDR2 SQIVND (reference sequence). This CDR3 comprises 12 residues. CDR3: CASSIGSGGYTF. The CDR3, as DNA: TGTGCCAGTAGTATAGGAAGCGGCGGCTACACCTTC.

The V call is TRBV6-1, the J call TRBJ2-3, with D perhaps TRBD2 (6 bases). V lost 5 bases to trimming and J lost 0 bases, with 12 bases between them. The length of the CDR3 is 15 residues. From germline, CDR1 is MNHNS and CDR2 SASEGT. The CDR3 nucleotides read TGTGCCAGCAGTTCCTTCGGACTAAGCACAGATACGCAGTATTTT. Its translation: CASSSFGLSTDTQYF.

CDR3 protein: CASSKVIQSGNTIYF. CDR3 bases: TGTGCCAGCAGCAAAGTAATCCAGTCTGGAAACACCATATATTTT. The chain is built from TRBV21-1 and TRBJ1-3; the table's D call of TRBD1 was not tested on the DNA. TRBV21-1 is a recognized pseudogene. The CDR3 covers 15 residues.

V and J are TRBV5-4 and TRBJ1-1; weak D call: TRBD1 (5 bases). V lost 4 bases, J lost 1 base, and 14 bases lay in between. The CDR3 spans 15 residues. CDR1 and CDR2 (germline): SGHNT, YYREEE (reference sequence). CDR3 nucleotide sequence: TGTGCCAGCAGCCATGGGGAGACAGCGAACACTGAAGCTTTCTTT. It yields the protein CASSHGETANTEAFF.

Details on this clone: Different DNA sequences within this sample yield the same CDR3. DNA of the CDR3: TGTGCCAGCAGTGCTAGCGGGAGGTCGCACAATGAGCAGTTCTTC. Protein: CASSASGRSHNEQFF. J is TRBJ2-1 and V is TRBV7-9, with 11 bases identical to TRBD2. The CDR3 is made up of 15 amino acids. Trimming at V came to 6 bases and at J to 5 bases, leaving 6 bases not matched to a gene. Germline V gives CDR1 SEHNR, CDR2 FQNEAQ (reference sequence).

The V and J genes are TRBV13 and TRBJ2-7; 8 nucleotides align to TRBD2. Trimming at V came to 5 bases and at J to 0 bases, leaving 6 bases not matched to a gene. Germline assignment: CDR1 PRHDT and CDR2 FYEKMQ (reference sequence). This CDR3 is 15 amino acids long. CDR3 nucleotide sequence: TGTGCCAGCAGCCTCGGGGGGACTAGCTCCTACGAGCAGTACTTC. Its translation is CASSLGGTSSYEQYF.

J is TRBJ2-1 and V is TRBV7-9; possible D gene TRBD2, 6 bases. Germline V lookup: CDR1 SEHNR, CDR2 FQNEAQ (reference sequence). Trimming left V 3 bases short and J 0 bases short, with 9 bases between. This CDR3 has 15 residues. CDR3 residues: CASSFSGHSYNEQFF. The CDR3 coding sequence is TGTGCCAGCAGCTTTAGCGGACACTCCTACAATGAGCAGTTCTTC.

The chain employs TRBV4-1 and TRBJ2-7; 13 bases fit TRBD2. V gave up 6 bases and J gave up 5 bases; unmatched junction bases: 7. This CDR3 region has 15 residues. Germline V gene sequence: CDR1 MGHRA, CDR2 YSYEKL. The CDR3 here is CASSPRTSGGNEQYF. The CDR3 nucleotides are TGCGCCAGCAGTCCCCGGACTAGCGGGGGTAACGAGCAGTACTTC.

The chain is built from TRBV10-3 and TRBJ2-5; the match to TRBD1 covers 7 bases. Germline-derived CDR1 and CDR2 are ENHRY and SYGVKD. The junction had 11 bases not matched to a gene; V was cut back by 2 bases and J by 2 bases. The CDR3 has 17 residues. For the CDR3, the DNA is TGTGCCATCAGTGAGGGTCTAGCAGGGGGAGTTCAAGAGACCCAGTACTTC. Translating gives CAISEGLAGGVQETQYF.

The V call is TRBV4-1, the J call TRBJ2-1, with TRBD2 as a possible D gene (5 bases). The CDR3 extends over 14 amino acids. Germline CDR1 MGHRA, CDR2 YSYEKL. V lost 3 bases, J lost 7 bases, and 13 bases lay in between. The CDR3 region is CASSHRTFINEQFF. The CDR3 bases are TGCGCCAGCAGCCACCGGACTTTTATTAATGAGCAGTTCTTC.

The V call is TRBV5-1, the J call TRBJ1-2; TRBD1 might be the D (5 bases). The CDR3 has 14 residues. The germline CDR1 and CDR2 sequences are SGHRS and YFSETQ. Deletions cut 4 bases from V and 3 bases from J, with 13 bases between. CDR3: CASSIEGPHYGYTF. The DNA for the CDR3 is TGCGCCAGCAGCATCGAGGGGCCTCACTATGGCTACACCTTC.

In this sample, this clone turned up once. The chain links TRBV5-1 to TRBJ2-7; maybe TRBD1 (5 bases). Per the germline V gene, CDR1 is SGHRS and CDR2 is YFSETQ. The CDR3 extends over 13 amino acids. V lost 1 base and J 7 bases, leaving 12 bases between the germline ends. The CDR3 region is CASSLTHSGEQYF. The CDR3 DNA is TGCGCCAGCAGCTTGACCCATTCAGGGGAGCAGTACTTC. The full variable domain, its missing parts supplied by reference TRBV5-1 and TRBJ2-7, is KAGVTQTPRYLIKTRGQQVTLSCSPISGHRSVSWYQQTPGQGLQFLFEYFSETQRNKGNFPGRFSGRQFSNSRSEMNVSTLELGDSALYLCASSLTHSGEQYFGPGTRLTVT.

The chain carries TRBV27 and TRBJ2-7; 13 nucleotides align to TRBD2. The CDR3 loop spans 14 amino acids. V lost 6 bases and J lost 5; bases outside the gene matches: 4. From germline, CDR1 is MNHEY and CDR2 SMNVEV (reference sequence). The DNA of the CDR3 is TGTGCCAGCAGCCTACTAGCGGGAGGGCACGAGCAGTACTTC. Amino acids: CASSLLAGGHEQYF.

The rearrangement joins TRBV11-2 to TRBJ2-7; TRBD1 might be the D (5 bases). This CDR3 region has 13 residues. Trimming took off 8 bases at V and 2 bases at J, with 13 bases between the two ends. Per the germline V gene, CDR1 is SGHAT and CDR2 is FQNNGV. The CDR3 DNA follows: TGTGCCAGCGCAATAGGGGCCCCCTACGAGCAGTACTTC. Protein sequence: CASAIGAPYEQYF.

This chain uses TRBV28 with TRBJ2-1; D gene uncertain. CDR3 size: 14 residues. The V and J ends lost 5 bases and 3 bases respectively, with 11 bases between them. Germline CDR1 is MDHEN and CDR2 is SYDVKM. CDR3 nucleotide sequence: TGTGCCAGCAGTCCGACGTCTAGCTACAATGAGCAGTTCTTC. As protein: CASSPTSSYNEQFF.

The chain has TRBV9 and TRBJ2-3; TRBD2 matches 13 bases. After removal of 0 bases from V and 6 bases from J, the junction contained 4 bases not matched to a gene. The CDR3 contains 16 residues. Per the germline V gene, CDR1 is SGDLS and CDR2 is YYNGEE. The CDR3 sequence: CASSVGTSGSYDTQYF. The CDR3 nucleotides read TGTGCCAGCAGCGTAGGGACTAGCGGGAGTTATGATACGCAGTATTTT.

The chain is built from TRBV25-1 and TRBJ2-2; no definite D call. The CDR3 runs 11 residues. V gave up 4 bases and J gave up 7 bases, with 4 bases separating them. Germline V lookup: CDR1 MGHDK, CDR2 SYGVNS. CDR3 amino acids: CASSGYGELFF. CDR3 nucleotide sequence: TGTGCCAGCAGTGGGTACGGGGAGCTGTTTTTT.